This T cell receptor beta chain was documented in a study of blood T cell repertoires in COVID-19. The wider study: The study drew acute and convalescent COVID-19 samples from the United States, Italy and Spain.

J was trimmed by 10 bases and V by 3 bases; bases with no gene match: 10. Looked up from germline, CDR1 is MDHEN and CDR2 is SYDVKM. CDR3 length: 14 amino acids. Clones were sequenced by immunoSEQ multiplex PCR, and TCRdb holds only the in-frame ones, with some missing. The sample carries more than 95,000 clones, approximately 81% recorded once. The clonotype originates from a man older than 75 with acute or convalescent COVID-19. V and J are TRBV28 and TRBJ1-1, with 8 bases identical to TRBD1. Sequencing input: peripheral blood. The CDR3: CASSFEDREGSAFF. CDR3 sequence (DNA): TGTGCCAGCAGTTTCGAGGACAGGGAGGGTTCAGCTTTCTTT.